A single sample is the source of the 12 T cell receptor beta chains below, sequenced in a study of shared clonotypes between healthy human individuals (TCRdb year 2020). The library came from the immunoSEQ multiplex PCR assay. TCRdb stores this immuneACCESS table with in-frame sequences only. Part of the clones is absent; in the studies checked, under half of the shortfall reflects unresolved V genes, and no reason is known for the rest. Recorded for this sample are over 1.5 million clones; approximately 98% of them occurred a single time. The top ten clonotypes cover about 0.42% of the sample. Input material: naive CD4+ T cells sorted from blood. The label giving this sample's cell subset or site can be read as: CD45RA+ positively selected. These receptors all come from a man aged 30 to 45 in good health.

As DNA, the CDR3 is TGTGCCAGCAGCTTCCCTGACAGCTATGGCTACACCTTC. This sequence encodes CASSFPDSYGYTF. The rearrangement joins TRBV5-8 to TRBJ1-2; possibly TRBD1 for D (5 bases). In germline, CDR1 is SGHTS, CDR2 YDEGEE. CDR3 length equals 13 residues. The V end was cut by 2 bases, the J end by 4 bases, with 9 bases between.

The V and J genes are TRBV6-1 and TRBJ2-7; a weak D match, TRBD2 (7 bases). This CDR3 comprises 13 residues. Trimming took 10 bases from V and 1 from J, leaving 14 bases between them. The germline V gene has CDR1 MNHNS and CDR2 SASEGT. CDR3 in amino acids: CATLRGGSYEQYF. The CDR3 nucleotides read TGTGCCACCCTGAGGGGGGGTTCCTACGAGCAGTACTTC.

The chain couples TRBV29-1 to TRBJ1-4, with TRBD1 matching over 9 bases. Trimming cost V 6 bases and J 8 bases; bases outside gene matches: 10. The CDR3 has 14 residues. Germline-derived CDR1 and CDR2 are SQVTM and ANQGSEA. The CDR3 loop is CSVAPGTGREKLFF. CDR3 DNA sequence: TGCAGCGTAGCCCCCGGGACAGGGCGCGAAAAACTGTTTTTT.

The V call is TRBV9, the J call TRBJ2-1; 8 positions match TRBD1. This CDR3 region has 16 residues. Germline CDR1 is SGDLS and CDR2 is YYNGEE. Trimming removed 0 bases from V and 6 bases from J; junction bases left unmatched: 8. CDR3 bases: TGTGCCAGCAGCGTAGCTACCCGAGACAGGGGCAATGAGCAGTTCTTC. Translated, it gives CASSVATRDRGNEQFF.

The genes are TRBV5-1 and TRBJ2-1; TRBD2 aligns across 9 bases. This CDR3 has 16 amino acids. The germline gives CDR1 SGHRS, CDR2 YFSETQ. The ends lost 4 bases at V and 7 bases at J; junction bases unmatched: 12. DNA for the CDR3: TGCGCCAGCAGCATCCCCCTAGCGGGACTTTCAAATGAGCAGTTCTTC. Amino acids: CASSIPLAGLSNEQFF.

The chain recombines TRBV18 with TRBJ1-2, with D perhaps TRBD1 (6 bases). CDR1 is KGHSH and CDR2 is LQKENI in the germline V gene. Trimming took off 6 bases at V and 8 bases at J, with 16 bases between the two ends. The CDR3 loop spans 13 amino acids. The CDR3: CASSKQGMDGYTF. In DNA, the CDR3 is TGTGCCAGCTCGAAACAGGGTATGGACGGCTACACCTTC.

The sample holds one count of this clone. CDR3 DNA: TGTGCCAGCAGTGAGACCCCCGCGTATGAAAAACTGTTTTTT. Translating gives CASSETPAYEKLFF. This chain connects TRBV6-1 to TRBJ1-4; D is undetermined. CDR3 length: 14 amino acids. Germline-derived CDR1 and CDR2 are MNHNS and SASEGT. V dropped 3 bases and J dropped 6 bases, with 11 bases sitting between them.

The chain recombines TRBV30 with TRBJ1-2, with 8 bases that match TRBD1. The CDR3 contains 14 residues. The trim removed 0 bases at V and 8 bases at J, leaving 8 bases unmatched. Germline V CDR1 and CDR2: GTSNPN, SVGIG (reference sequence). The CDR3 spells CAWSVGQGFGGYTF. The DNA for the CDR3 is TGTGCCTGGAGTGTAGGACAGGGATTTGGAGGCTACACCTTC.

The chain joins TRBV9 to TRBJ2-5; the D gene could be TRBD1 or TRBD2 (6 bases each). The CDR3 extends over 15 amino acids. V dropped 3 bases and J dropped 2 bases, with 14 bases sitting between them. Germline V gene lookup returns CDR1 SGDLS and CDR2 YYNGEE. CDR3 sequence (DNA): TGTGCCAGCAGCGACCGAGGGGGGACGCAAGAGACCCAGTACTTC. Protein product: CASSDRGGTQETQYF. The full variable domain, its missing parts supplied by reference TRBV9 and TRBJ2-5, is DSGVTQTPKHLITATGQRVTLRCSPRSGDLSVYWYQQSLDQGLQFLIQYYNGEERAKGNILERFSAQQFPDLHSELNLSSLELGDSALYFCASSDRGGTQETQYFGPGTRLLVL.

This clone showed up just a few times. The genes are TRBV18 and TRBJ1-4, with D possibly TRBD1 on 5 matching bases. CDR1 and CDR2 (germline): KGHSH, LQKENI. Trimming pared 8 bases from V and 8 bases from J, leaving 18 bases between. The CDR3 totals 14 residues. CDR3 bases: TGTGCCAGCGCCCAGGGAGGGGCTGGGGAAAAACTGTTTTTT. This encodes CASAQGGAGEKLFF.

This chain uses TRBV6-5 with TRBJ1-2; 10 nucleotides line up with TRBD1. CDR1 and CDR2 (germline): MNHEY, SVGAGI. V was clipped by 0 bases and J by 6 bases; unmatched bases: 4. This CDR3 comprises 15 residues. The DNA for the CDR3 is TGTGCCAGCAGTTACTCTCGTGGACAGGGGGATGGCTACACCTTC. The encoded protein is CASSYSRGQGDGYTF.

V gene TRBV18 combines with J gene TRBJ2-1; D is perhaps TRBD2 (5 bases). V was cut by 3 bases and J by 7 bases, with 19 bases left in between. Germline CDR1 is KGHSH and CDR2 is LQKENI. The CDR3 spans 16 residues. CDR3: CASSPAAAVRGNEQFF. CDR3 DNA sequence: TGTGCCAGCTCACCGGCGGCGGCGGTCCGGGGTAATGAGCAGTTCTTC.